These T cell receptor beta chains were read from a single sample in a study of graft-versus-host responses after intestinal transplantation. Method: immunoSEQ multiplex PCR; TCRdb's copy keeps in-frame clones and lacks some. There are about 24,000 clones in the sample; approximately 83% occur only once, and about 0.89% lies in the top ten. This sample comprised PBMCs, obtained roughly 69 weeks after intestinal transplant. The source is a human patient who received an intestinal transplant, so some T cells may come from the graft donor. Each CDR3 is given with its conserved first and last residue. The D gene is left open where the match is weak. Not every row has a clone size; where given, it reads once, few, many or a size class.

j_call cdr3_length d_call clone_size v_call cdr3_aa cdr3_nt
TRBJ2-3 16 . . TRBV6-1 CASSDTGTSSTDTQYF TGTGCCAGCAGTGATACCGGGACTTCTAGCACAGATACGCAGTATTTT
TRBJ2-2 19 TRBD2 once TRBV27 CASSLIPSGSSGGTGELFF TGTGCCAGCAGTTTAATCCCTAGCGGGAGCTCGGGAGGGACCGGGGAGCTGTTTTTT
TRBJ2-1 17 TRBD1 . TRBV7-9 CASSSIGQGVSYNEQFF TGTGCCAGCAGCTCAATAGGACAGGGGGTCTCCTACAATGAGCAGTTCTTC
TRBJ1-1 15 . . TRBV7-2 CASSTMAGFDTEAFF TGTGCCAGCAGCACAATGGCCGGGTTCGACACTGAAGCTTTCTTT
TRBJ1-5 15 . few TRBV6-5 CASSASSYSNQPQHF TGTGCCAGCAGTGCCTCAAGTTATAGCAATCAGCCCCAGCATTTT
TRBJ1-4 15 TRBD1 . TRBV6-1 CASSTGDRGHEKLFF TGTGCCAGCAGTACCGGGGACAGGGGACACGAAAAACTGTTTTTT
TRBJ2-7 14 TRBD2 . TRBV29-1 CSVVGLAGNYEQYF TGCAGCGTTGTGGGACTAGCGGGGAATTACGAGCAGTACTTC
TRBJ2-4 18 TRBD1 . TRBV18 CASSPPLGTEVAKNIQYF TGTGCCAGCTCACCACCGCTCGGGACAGAAGTAGCCAAAAACATTCAGTACTTC
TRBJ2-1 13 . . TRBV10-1 CASSEGTGVGKFF TGCGCCAGCAGTGAGGGTACGGGAGTTGGAAAGTTCTTC
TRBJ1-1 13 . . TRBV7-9 CASSSVRNTEAFF TGTGCCAGCAGCTCCGTCCGGAACACTGAAGCTTTCTTT
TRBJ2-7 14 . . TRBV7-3 CASSQGGTVDEQYF TGTGCCAGCAGCCAAGGAGGGACAGTCGATGAGCAGTACTTC